The rows below give T cell receptor beta chains drawn from one sample of a study of shared clonotypes between healthy human individuals. TCRdb's table, derived via immunoSEQ multiplex PCR, lists solely in-frame clones and lacks some. The sample consists of some 2,100,000 clones, roughly 95% of them appearing once. Sequencing was done on a sample of naive CD4+ T cells sorted from blood. These TCRs come from a man aged 18 to 35 in good health. Both conserved end residues are part of each CDR3. Each record gives: J gene, V gene, clone size, D gene, CDR3 length, CDR3 protein, CDR3 DNA. The D gene is left open where the match is weak. Size is stated for part of the rows, as once, few or many counts, or as a class when the clone is expanded.

j_gene: TRBJ1-1; v_gene: TRBV12-5; abundance: NA; d_gene: NA; len: 14; CDR3aa: CASGVGTVNTEAFF; CDR3nt: TGTGCTAGTGGGGTCGGGACGGTTAACACTGAAGCTTTCTTT
j_gene: TRBJ1-3; v_gene: TRBV10-3; abundance: NA; d_gene: TRBD1; len: 13; CDR3aa: CAGTDRGGNTIYF; CDR3nt: TGTGCCGGCACAGACAGGGGCGGAAACACCATATATTTT
j_gene: TRBJ1-5; v_gene: TRBV30; abundance: NA; d_gene: NA; len: 12; CDR3aa: CAWGNGGQPQHF; CDR3nt: TGTGCCTGGGGGAACGGGGGGCAGCCCCAGCATTTT
j_gene: TRBJ2-2; v_gene: TRBV5-1; abundance: NA; d_gene: NA; len: 16; CDR3aa: CASSLGLAENTGELFF; CDR3nt: TGCGCCAGCAGCTTAGGGCTCGCCGAAAACACCGGGGAGCTGTTTTTT
j_gene: TRBJ2-2; v_gene: TRBV6-6; abundance: NA; d_gene: NA; len: 14; CDR3aa: CASDHRGYTGELFF; CDR3nt: TGTGCCAGCGATCACCGGGGTTACACCGGGGAGCTGTTTTTT
j_gene: TRBJ2-4; v_gene: TRBV4-2; abundance: once; d_gene: NA; len: 12; CDR3aa: CASSQDSGVENF; CDR3nt: TGTGCCAGCAGCCAAGATTCGGGGGTAGAAAACTTC
j_gene: TRBJ2-2; v_gene: TRBV7-8; abundance: NA; d_gene: NA; len: 12; CDR3aa: CASRAWNGELFF; CDR3nt: TGTGCCAGCAGGGCCTGGAACGGGGAGCTGTTTTTT
j_gene: TRBJ2-3; v_gene: TRBV28; abundance: once; d_gene: NA; len: 15; CDR3aa: CASSLAEGGTDTQYF; CDR3nt: TGTGCCAGCAGTTTAGCGGAGGGCGGTACAGATACGCAGTATTTT
j_gene: TRBJ2-1; v_gene: TRBV11-3; abundance: NA; d_gene: TRBD2; len: 16; CDR3aa: CASSLGTSGFYNEQFF; CDR3nt: TGTGCCAGCAGCTTAGGGACTAGCGGCTTCTACAATGAGCAGTTCTTC
j_gene: TRBJ2-7; v_gene: TRBV7-8; abundance: NA; d_gene: TRBD2; len: 18; CDR3aa: CASSLQPILAGDPYEQYF; CDR3nt: TGTGCCAGCAGCTTACAGCCCATACTAGCGGGAGATCCCTACGAGCAGTACTTC
j_gene: TRBJ2-1; v_gene: TRBV7-2; abundance: NA; d_gene: NA; len: 13; CDR3aa: CASSLGLTNEQFF; CDR3nt: TGTGCCAGCAGCTTGGGACTCACCAATGAGCAGTTCTTC
j_gene: TRBJ1-5; v_gene: TRBV5-8; abundance: NA; d_gene: TRBD1; len: 16; CDR3aa: CASSTLGQGYSQPQHF; CDR3nt: TGTGCCAGCAGCACATTGGGACAGGGTTATTCTCAGCCCCAGCATTTT
j_gene: TRBJ1-2; v_gene: TRBV10-2; abundance: NA; d_gene: TRBD1; len: 15; CDR3aa: CASRGGQGSYDGYTF; CDR3nt: TGCGCCAGCAGGGGGGGACAGGGAAGCTATGATGGCTACACCTTC
j_gene: TRBJ2-3; v_gene: TRBV27; abundance: NA; d_gene: NA; len: 15; CDR3aa: CASRLIPRGTDTQYF; CDR3nt: TGTGCCAGCAGATTGATCCCCCGAGGCACAGATACGCAGTATTTT
j_gene: TRBJ1-6; v_gene: TRBV5-6; abundance: NA; d_gene: NA; len: 13; CDR3aa: CASSLPGDSPLHF; CDR3nt: TGTGCCAGCAGCCTACCCGGGGATTCACCCCTCCACTTT
j_gene: TRBJ1-1; v_gene: TRBV18; abundance: NA; d_gene: TRBD1; len: 13; CDR3aa: CASSRDRGPEAFF; CDR3nt: TGTGCCAGCTCACGGGACAGGGGGCCTGAAGCTTTCTTT
j_gene: TRBJ1-2; v_gene: TRBV6-5; abundance: NA; d_gene: TRBD1; len: 16; CDR3aa: CASSYSRDRGSYGYTF; CDR3nt: TGTGCCAGCAGTTACTCACGGGACAGGGGGTCCTATGGCTACACCTTC
j_gene: TRBJ1-2; v_gene: TRBV6-5; abundance: NA; d_gene: NA; len: 15; CDR3aa: CASRGVPTGIGDYTF; CDR3nt: TGTGCCAGCAGGGGGGTACCGACGGGGATAGGGGACTACACCTTC
j_gene: TRBJ2-3; v_gene: TRBV7-9; abundance: NA; d_gene: TRBD2; len: 16; CDR3aa: CASSSLAGGMTDTQYF; CDR3nt: TGTGCCAGCAGCTCACTAGCGGGAGGGATGACAGATACGCAGTATTTT
j_gene: TRBJ2-7; v_gene: TRBV2; abundance: NA; d_gene: TRBD2; len: 17; CDR3aa: CASSDGLAGGYSYEQYF; CDR3nt: TGTGCCAGCAGTGATGGGCTAGCGGGGGGCTACTCCTACGAGCAGTACTTC
j_gene: TRBJ1-1; v_gene: TRBV2; abundance: NA; d_gene: TRBD1; len: 13; CDR3aa: CASRGQGSTEAFF; CDR3nt: TGTGCCAGCAGAGGACAGGGCTCCACTGAAGCTTTCTTT
j_gene: TRBJ1-5; v_gene: TRBV19; abundance: NA; d_gene: TRBD1; len: 13; CDR3aa: CSAGTVSNQPQHF; CDR3nt: TGCTCTGCCGGGACAGTTAGCAATCAGCCCCAGCATTTT